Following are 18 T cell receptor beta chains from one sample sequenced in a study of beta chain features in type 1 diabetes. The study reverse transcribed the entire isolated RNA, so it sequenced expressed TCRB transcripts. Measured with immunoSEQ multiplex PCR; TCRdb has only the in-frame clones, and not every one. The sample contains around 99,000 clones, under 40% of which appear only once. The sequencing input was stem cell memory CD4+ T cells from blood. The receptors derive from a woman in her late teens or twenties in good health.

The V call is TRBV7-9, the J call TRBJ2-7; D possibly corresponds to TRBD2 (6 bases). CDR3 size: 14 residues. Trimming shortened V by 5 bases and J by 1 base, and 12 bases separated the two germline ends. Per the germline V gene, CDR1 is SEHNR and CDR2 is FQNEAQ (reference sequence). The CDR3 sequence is CASSLGRKSYEQYF. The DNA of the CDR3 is TGTGCCAGCAGCCTGGGGAGGAAATCCTACGAGCAGTACTTC.

The CDR3 protein is CASRSRGSSYNEQFF. The CDR3, as DNA: TGTGCCAGCCGCTCAAGGGGAAGCTCCTACAATGAGCAGTTCTTC. V usage is TRBV5-6 and J usage is TRBJ2-1, with D perhaps matching TRBD1 (5 bases). V was trimmed by 7 bases and J by 0 bases, leaving 14 bases between them. CDR1 is SGHDT, CDR2 YYEEEE, per germline. The CDR3 runs 15 residues.

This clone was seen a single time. Here the CDR3 reads CASGLGQARAQFF. In DNA, the CDR3 is TGTGCTAGTGGTTTGGGACAGGCGAGGGCCCAGTTCTTC. This rearrangement joins TRBV12-5 to TRBJ2-1; D may be TRBD1 (6 bases). Trimming left V 1 base short and J 13 bases short, with 14 bases between. The germline V gene encodes CDR1 LGHNT and CDR2 FRNRAP. The length of the CDR3 is 13 residues.

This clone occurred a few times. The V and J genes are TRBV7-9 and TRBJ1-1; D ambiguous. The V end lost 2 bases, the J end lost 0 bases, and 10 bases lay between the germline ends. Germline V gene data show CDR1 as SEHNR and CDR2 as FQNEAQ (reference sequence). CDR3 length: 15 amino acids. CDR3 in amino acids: CASSLRNSVNTEAFF. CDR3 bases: TGTGCCAGCAGCTTAAGGAACAGTGTGAACACTGAAGCTTTCTTT.

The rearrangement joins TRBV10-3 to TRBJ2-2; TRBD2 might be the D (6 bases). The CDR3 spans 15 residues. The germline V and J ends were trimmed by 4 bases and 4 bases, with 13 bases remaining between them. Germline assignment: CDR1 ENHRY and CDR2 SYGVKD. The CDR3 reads CAISGWTNPTGELFF. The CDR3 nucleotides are TGTGCCATCAGTGGTTGGACTAACCCCACCGGGGAGCTGTTTTTT.

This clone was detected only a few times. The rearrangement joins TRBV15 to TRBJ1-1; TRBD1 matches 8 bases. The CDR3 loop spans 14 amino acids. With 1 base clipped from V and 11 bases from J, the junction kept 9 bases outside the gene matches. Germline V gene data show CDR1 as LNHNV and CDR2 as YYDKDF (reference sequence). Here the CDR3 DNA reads TGTGCCACCAGCAGAGGCCCGGGACAGGTACGGGCTTTCTTT. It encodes CATSRGPGQVRAFF.

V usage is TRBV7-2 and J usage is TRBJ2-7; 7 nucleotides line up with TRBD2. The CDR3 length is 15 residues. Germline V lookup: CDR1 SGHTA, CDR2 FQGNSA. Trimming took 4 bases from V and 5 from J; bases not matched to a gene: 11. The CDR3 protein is CASSSKAGATNEQYF. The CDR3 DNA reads TGTGCCAGCAGCTCTAAGGCGGGAGCTACGAACGAGCAGTACTTC.

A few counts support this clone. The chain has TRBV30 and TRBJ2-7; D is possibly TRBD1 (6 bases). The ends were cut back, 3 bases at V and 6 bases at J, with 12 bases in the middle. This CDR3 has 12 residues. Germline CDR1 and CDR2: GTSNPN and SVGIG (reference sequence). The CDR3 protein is CAWSEGGSEQYF. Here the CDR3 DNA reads TGTGCCTGGAGCGAAGGGGGTTCCGAGCAGTACTTC.

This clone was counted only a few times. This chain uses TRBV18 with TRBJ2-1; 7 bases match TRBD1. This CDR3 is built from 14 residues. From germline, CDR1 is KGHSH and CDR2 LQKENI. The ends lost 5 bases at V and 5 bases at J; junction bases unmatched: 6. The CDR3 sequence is CASSADRVHNEQFF. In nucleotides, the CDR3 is TGTGCCAGCTCAGCCGACAGGGTACACAATGAGCAGTTCTTC.

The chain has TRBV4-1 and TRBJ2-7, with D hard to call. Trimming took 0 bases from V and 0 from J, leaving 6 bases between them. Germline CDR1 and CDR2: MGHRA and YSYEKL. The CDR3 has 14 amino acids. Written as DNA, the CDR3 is TGCGCCAGCAGCCAAGAGTGGCTCTCCTACGAGCAGTACTTC. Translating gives CASSQEWLSYEQYF.

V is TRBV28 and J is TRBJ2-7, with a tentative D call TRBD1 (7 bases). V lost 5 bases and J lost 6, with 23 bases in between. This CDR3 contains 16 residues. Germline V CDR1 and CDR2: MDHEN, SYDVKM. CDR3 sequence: CASSGDWTGPRGEQYF. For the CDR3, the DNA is TGTGCCAGCAGTGGGGACTGGACAGGACCCCGTGGCGAGCAGTACTTC.

DNA of the CDR3: TGTGCCAGCAGCGTATTTGCGGGAGAATACGAGCAGTACTTC. It codes for CASSVFAGEYEQYF. The rearrangement joins TRBV9 to TRBJ2-7; TRBD2 matches at 7 bases. This CDR3 has 14 residues. Germline V gene data show CDR1 as SGDLS and CDR2 as YYNGEE. The V gene end was trimmed by 1 base and the J gene end by 4 bases; junction bases not matched to a gene: 5.

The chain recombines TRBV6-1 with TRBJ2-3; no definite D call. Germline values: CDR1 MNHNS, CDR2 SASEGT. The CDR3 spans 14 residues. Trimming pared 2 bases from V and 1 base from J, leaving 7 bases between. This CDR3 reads CASSEFSGTDTQYF. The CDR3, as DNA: TGTGCCAGCAGTGAATTCTCTGGCACAGATACGCAGTATTTT.

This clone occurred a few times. The CDR3 loop is CASSPPSGYSYNEQFF. The CDR3 coding sequence is TGTGCCAGCAGCCCCCCTAGCGGTTACTCCTACAATGAGCAGTTCTTC. The chain couples TRBV21-1 to TRBJ2-1; the table's D gene call, TRBD2, was not cross checked with the DNA. TRBV21-1 is a documented pseudogene. This CDR3 has 16 residues.

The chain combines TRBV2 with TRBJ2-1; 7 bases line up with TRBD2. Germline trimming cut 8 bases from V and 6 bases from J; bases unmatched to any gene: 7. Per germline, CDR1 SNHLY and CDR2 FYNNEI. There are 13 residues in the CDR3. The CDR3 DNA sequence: TGTGCCAGCGTGGCGGGAGAGCTCAATGAGCAGTTCTTC. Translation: CASVAGELNEQFF.

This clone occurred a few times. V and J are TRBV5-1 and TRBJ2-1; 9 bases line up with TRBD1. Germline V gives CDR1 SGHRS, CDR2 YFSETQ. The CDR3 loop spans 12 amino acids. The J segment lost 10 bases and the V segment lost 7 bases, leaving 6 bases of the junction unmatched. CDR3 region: CASWGQGREQFF. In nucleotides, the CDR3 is TGCGCCAGCTGGGGACAGGGTAGGGAGCAGTTCTTC.

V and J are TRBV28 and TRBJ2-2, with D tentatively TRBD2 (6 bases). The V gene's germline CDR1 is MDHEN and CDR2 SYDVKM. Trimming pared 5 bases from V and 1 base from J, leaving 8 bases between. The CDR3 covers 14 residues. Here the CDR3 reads CASSTTRNTGELFF. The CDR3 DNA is TGTGCCAGCAGTACGACTAGGAACACCGGGGAGCTGTTTTTT.

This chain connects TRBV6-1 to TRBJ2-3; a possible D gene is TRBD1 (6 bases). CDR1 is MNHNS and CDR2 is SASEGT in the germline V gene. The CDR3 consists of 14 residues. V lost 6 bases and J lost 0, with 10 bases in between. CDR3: CASSLRGSTDTQYF. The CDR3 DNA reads TGTGCCAGCAGCCTCAGGGGAAGCACAGATACGCAGTATTTT.